This T cell receptor (beta chain) was obtained from a study of blood T cell repertoires in COVID-19. Study in general: Sources were T cells, B-cell-depleted T cells, or PBMCs; the material itself was cDNA or gDNA.

Germline V lookup: CDR1 SGHRS, CDR2 YFSETQ. The CDR3 has 14 residues. V lost 5 bases, J lost 6 bases, and 7 bases stayed unmatched. Using immunoSEQ multiplex PCR, the repertoire was profiled, and TCRdb retains in-frame clones only, with some absent. The sample lists about 140,000 clones, around 78% occurring once. The source of this sequence is a woman in her sixties or seventies with acute or convalescent COVID-19. The chain has TRBV5-1 and TRBJ2-3; 9 nucleotides agree with TRBD2. The specimen sequenced was peripheral blood. The CDR3 here is CASRPGTSRDTQYF. The DNA of the CDR3 is TGCGCCAGCAGGCCCGGGACTAGCAGGGATACGCAGTATTTT.